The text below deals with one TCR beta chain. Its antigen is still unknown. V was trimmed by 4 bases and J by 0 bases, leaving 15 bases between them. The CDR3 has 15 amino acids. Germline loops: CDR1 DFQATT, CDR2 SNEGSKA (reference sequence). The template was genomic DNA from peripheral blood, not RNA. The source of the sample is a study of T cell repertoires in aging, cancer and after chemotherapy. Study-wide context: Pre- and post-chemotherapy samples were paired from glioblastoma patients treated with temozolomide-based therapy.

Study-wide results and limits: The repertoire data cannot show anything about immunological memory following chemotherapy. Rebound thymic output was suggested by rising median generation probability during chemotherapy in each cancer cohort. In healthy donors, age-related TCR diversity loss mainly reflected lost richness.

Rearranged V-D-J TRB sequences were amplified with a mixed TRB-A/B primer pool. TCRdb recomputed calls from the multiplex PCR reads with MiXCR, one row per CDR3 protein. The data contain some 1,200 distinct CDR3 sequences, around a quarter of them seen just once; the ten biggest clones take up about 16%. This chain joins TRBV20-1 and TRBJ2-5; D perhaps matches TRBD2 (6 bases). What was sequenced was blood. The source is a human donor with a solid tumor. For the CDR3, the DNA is TGCAGTGCTACGCCAAATCGGGGGAACCAAGAGACCCAGTACTTC. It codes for CSATPNRGNQETQYF.